Below are 7 T cell receptor beta chains sequenced from a single sample in a study of post-analysis software for immune sequencing data. These receptors lack a known antigen. TCR beta cDNA libraries had unique molecular identifiers. One entry per CDR3 protein results from TCRdb running MiXCR on the PCR reads. The data contain fewer than 850,000 distinct CDR3 sequences, 30% of them seen just once; the ten biggest clones take up roughly 0.53%. Whole-study results and caveats: Five TRBV segments (TRBV5-6, TRBV5-1 and TRBV20-1 among them) occurred more frequently in patients than in controls.

Sequenced material: blood. The receptors here all came from a girl under 18 with multiple sclerosis.

This chain connects TRBV20-1 to TRBJ2-1; D is undetermined. This CDR3 has 12 residues. Germline loops: CDR1 DFQATT, CDR2 SNEGSKA (reference sequence). Between the trimmed V and J ends, which lost 3 bases and 5 bases, there was a span of 8 bases. DNA of the CDR3: TGCAGTGCTAGGTTAGAAAACAATGAGCAGTTCTTC. Amino acids: CSARLENNEQFF.

The chain combines TRBV9 with TRBJ2-7; the match to TRBD1 covers 8 bases. The V segment lost 3 bases and the J segment 10 bases; nucleotides outside the gene matches: 12. CDR1 and CDR2 (germline): SGDLS, YYNGEE. This CDR3 contains 14 residues. The CDR3 loop reads CASSGLDAQGAQYF. CDR3 DNA sequence: TGTGCCAGCAGCGGATTGGACGCCCAGGGGGCCCAGTACTTC. Drawing the rest from reference TRBV9 and TRBJ2-7, the complete variable domain is DSGVTQTPKHLITATGQRVTLRCSPRSGDLSVYWYQQSLDQGLQFLIQYYNGEERAKGNILERFSAQQFPDLHSELNLSSLELGDSALYFCASSGLDAQGAQYFGPGTRLTVT.

The chain combines TRBV29-1 with TRBJ1-2; D gene unclear. CDR3 size: 13 residues. V lost 3 bases to trimming and J lost 6 bases, with 14 bases between them. Germline V gene data show CDR1 as SQVTM and CDR2 as ANQGSEA. The CDR3 loop is CSVDVGGNDGYTF. As DNA, the CDR3 is TGCAGCGTTGATGTCGGAGGGAATGATGGCTACACCTTC.

This clonotype was counted between two and nine times. This chain's CDR3 is CSAPRLQSQETQYF. CDR3 bases: TGCAGTGCTCCGAGACTTCAGTCTCAAGAGACCCAGTACTTC. J is TRBJ2-5 and V is TRBV20-1; D unclear. In germline, CDR1 is DFQATT, CDR2 SNEGSKA (reference sequence). V dropped 5 bases and J dropped 2 bases, with 15 bases sitting between them. The CDR3 sequence is 14 residues long.

The rearrangement links TRBV11-2 to TRBJ2-7, with 13 positions matching TRBD2. Germline V gene data show CDR1 as SGHAT and CDR2 as FQNNGV. CDR3 length equals 16 residues. The trim removed 5 bases at V and 4 bases at J, leaving 8 bases unmatched. The CDR3 coding sequence is TGTGCCAGCAGCCCAGGACTAGCGGGAGCTTTTTACGAGCAGTACTTC. Translated, it gives CASSPGLAGAFYEQYF.

This clonotype was seen only a few times. The V gene is TRBV20-1, the J gene TRBJ2-1; 8 nucleotides agree with TRBD2. With 3 bases clipped from V and 8 bases from J, the junction kept 6 bases outside the gene matches. Germline assignment: CDR1 DFQATT and CDR2 SNEGSKA (reference sequence). The CDR3 totals 13 residues. In DNA, the CDR3 is TGCAGTGCTAGTCGGACGGGAGGGCATGAGCAGTTCTTC. It is translated as CSASRTGGHEQFF.

J is TRBJ2-3 and V is TRBV20-1; D gene ambiguous. This CDR3 comprises 16 residues. Germline values: CDR1 DFQATT, CDR2 SNEGSKA (reference sequence). V lost 0 bases, J lost 2 bases, and 15 bases lay in between. In DNA, the CDR3 is TGCAGTGCTAGAGATCAGGTTCCGAGTTCCACAGATACGCAGTATTTT. Protein sequence: CSARDQVPSSTDTQYF.